One and the same sample provided the 8 T cell receptor beta chains below, sequenced in a study of OX40 agonist ivuxolimab in advanced cancers. Clones were sequenced by immunoSEQ multiplex PCR, and TCRdb holds only the in-frame ones, with some missing. The table has roughly 26,000 clones, around nine tenths seen once; the top ten hold 20% to 25%. The sequencing used CD4+ or CD8+ T cells sorted from blood, collected in a trial of the OX40 agonist ivuxolimab. Every receptor here comes from an adult with an advanced solid tumor such as melanoma, head and neck, liver or kidney cancer.

In this sample, this clone turned up a few times. The chain combines TRBV5-5 with TRBJ2-7; D might be TRBD1 or TRBD2, each matching 6 bases. Per germline, CDR1 SGHKS and CDR2 YYEKEE (reference sequence). This CDR3 has 14 residues. Trimming cost V 0 bases and J 2 bases, with 9 bases left between them. The CDR3 reads CASSLAGATYEQYF. The CDR3, as DNA: TGTGCCAGCAGCTTGGCGGGGGCTACCTACGAGCAGTACTTC. Full variable domain (outside the CDR3, taken from reference TRBV5-5 and TRBJ2-7): DAGVTQSPTHLIKTRGQQVTLRCSPISGHKSVSWYQQVLGQGPQFIFQYYEKEERGRGNFPDRFSARQFPNYSSELNVNALLLGDSALYLCASSLAGATYEQYFGPGTRLTVT.

The chain combines TRBV6-1 with TRBJ2-7; TRBD2 is a possible D gene (6 bases). Trimming left V 1 base short and J 4 bases short, with 11 bases between. Germline values: CDR1 MNHNS, CDR2 SASEGT. The CDR3 runs 14 residues. The CDR3 is CASSEGTSKYEQYF. The CDR3 DNA reads as TGTGCCAGCAGTGAAGGAACTAGCAAGTACGAGCAGTACTTC.

This chain uses TRBV19 with TRBJ1-1; tentatively, D is TRBD1 (5 bases). The CDR3 has 14 residues. V lost 1 base to trimming and J lost 2 bases, with 8 bases between them. Germline V CDR1 and CDR2: LNHDA, SQIVND (reference sequence). DNA for the CDR3: TGTGCCAGTAGTATAGCAGGGCCCAACACTGAAGCTTTCTTT. Encoded protein: CASSIAGPNTEAFF.

The V gene is TRBV10-3, the J gene TRBJ2-7, with unresolved D. Per the germline V gene, CDR1 is ENHRY and CDR2 is SYGVKD. Trimming took 6 bases from V and 0 from J, leaving 9 bases between them. This CDR3 spans 13 amino acids. CDR3 DNA: TGTGCCATCAGGTCACCGGGCTCCTACGAGCAGTACTTC. Translated: CAIRSPGSYEQYF.

The CDR3 DNA follows: TGTGCCAGCAGTCAGACGGGGGGTGGTGGCTACACCTTC. Translation: CASSQTGGGGYTF. V usage is TRBV7-9 and J usage is TRBJ1-2, with TRBD1 as a possible D gene (5 bases). The CDR3 extends over 13 amino acids. Between the trimmed V and J ends, which lost 6 bases and 7 bases, there was a span of 15 bases. CDR1 and CDR2 from the germline V gene are SEHNR and FQNEAQ (reference sequence).

This clone has only a few counts. This chain links TRBV7-6 with TRBJ1-6; 8 nucleotides match TRBD1. CDR1 and CDR2 (germline): SGHVS, FNYEAQ. V dropped 5 bases and J dropped 8; count of bases not matched to a gene: 8. The CDR3 spans 15 residues. CDR3 sequence (DNA): TGTGCCAGCAGCACCCGGACAGGGCTGGATTCACCCCTCCACTTT. It specifies CASSTRTGLDSPLHF. Full variable domain (remainder filled in from reference TRBV7-6 and TRBJ1-6): GAGVSQSPRYKVTKRGQDVALRCDPISGHVSLYWYRQALGQGPEFLTYFNYEAQQDKSGLPNDRFSAERPEGSISTLTIQRTEQRDSAMYRCASSTRTGLDSPLHFGNGTRLTVT.

The rearrangement joins TRBV5-6 to TRBJ2-5; 11 nucleotides agree with TRBD2. CDR3 length: 16 amino acids. Losses at the gene ends were 4 bases for V and 2 bases for J; bases not matched to a gene: 7. In germline, CDR1 is SGHDT, CDR2 YYEEEE. The CDR3 is CASSDGTSGYQETQYF. The CDR3 DNA follows: TGTGCCAGCAGCGACGGGACTAGCGGTTATCAAGAGACCCAGTACTTC.

V is TRBV28 and J is TRBJ2-7; 10 nucleotides align to TRBD2. CDR3 length: 17 amino acids. Trimming cost V 7 bases and J 5 bases; bases outside gene matches: 17. Germline CDR1 reads MDHEN; CDR2 reads SYDVKM. The CDR3, as DNA: TGTGCCAGCACCCTCCCCGGGGTAGCGGGGGGATTCCACGAGCAGTACTTC. Protein product: CASTLPGVAGGFHEQYF.